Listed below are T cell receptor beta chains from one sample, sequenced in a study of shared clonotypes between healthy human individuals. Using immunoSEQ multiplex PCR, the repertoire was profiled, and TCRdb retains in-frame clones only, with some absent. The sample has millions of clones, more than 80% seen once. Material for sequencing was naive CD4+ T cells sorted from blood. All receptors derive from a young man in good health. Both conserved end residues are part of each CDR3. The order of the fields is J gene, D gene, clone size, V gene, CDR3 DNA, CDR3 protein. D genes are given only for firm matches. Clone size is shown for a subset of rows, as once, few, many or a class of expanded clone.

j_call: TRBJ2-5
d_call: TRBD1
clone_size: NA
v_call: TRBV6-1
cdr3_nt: TGTGCCAGCAGCGGACAGGCAGGGGAGACCCAGTACTTC
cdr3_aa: CASSGQAGETQYF

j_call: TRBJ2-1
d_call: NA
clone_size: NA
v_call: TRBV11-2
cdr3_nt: TGTGCCAGCAGCTTAGGATATGGTGCGGCCCCGGTCAATGAGCAGTTCTTC
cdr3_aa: CASSLGYGAAPVNEQFF

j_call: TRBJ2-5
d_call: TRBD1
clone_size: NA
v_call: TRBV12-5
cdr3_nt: TGTGGCGTGACAGGGGCCTTAAGCAAGACCCAGTACTTC
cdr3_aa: CGVTGALSKTQYF

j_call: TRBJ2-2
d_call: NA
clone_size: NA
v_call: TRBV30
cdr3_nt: TGTGCCTGGGGTGTACGGGTTTCGGGCACCGGGGAGCTGTTTTTT
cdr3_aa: CAWGVRVSGTGELFF

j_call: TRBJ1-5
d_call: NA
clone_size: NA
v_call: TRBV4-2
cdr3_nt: TGTGCCAGCAGCTGGCAGACCAATCAGCCCCAGCATTTT
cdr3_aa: CASSWQTNQPQHF

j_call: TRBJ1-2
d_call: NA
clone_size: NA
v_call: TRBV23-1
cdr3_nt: TGCGCCAGCAGTCACGAGGACGAGGGGTATGGCTACACCTTC
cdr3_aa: CASSHEDEGYGYTF

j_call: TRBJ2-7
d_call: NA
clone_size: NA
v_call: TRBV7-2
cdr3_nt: TGTGCCAGCAGCCCCCGGACACGGACCTACGAGCAGTACTTC
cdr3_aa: CASSPRTRTYEQYF

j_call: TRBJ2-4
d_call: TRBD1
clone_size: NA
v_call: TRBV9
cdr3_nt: TGTGCCAGCAGCGTAGAACAGGGGAACATTCAGTACTTC
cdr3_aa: CASSVEQGNIQYF

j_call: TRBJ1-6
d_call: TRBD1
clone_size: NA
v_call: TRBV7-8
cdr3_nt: TGTGCCAGCAGCGGTGACAGGGTCGACTCACCCCTCCACTTT
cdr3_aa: CASSGDRVDSPLHF

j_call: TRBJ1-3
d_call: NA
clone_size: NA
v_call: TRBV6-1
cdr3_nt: TGTGCCAGCGGGGGGGGCAACGGAAACACCATATATTTT
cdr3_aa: CASGGGNGNTIYF

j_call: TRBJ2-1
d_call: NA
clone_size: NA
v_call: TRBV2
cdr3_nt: TGTGCCAGCAGTGAAAAGAGTCAGTGGTACAATGAGCAGTTCTTC
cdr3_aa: CASSEKSQWYNEQFF

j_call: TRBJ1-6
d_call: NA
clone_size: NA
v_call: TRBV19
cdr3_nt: TGTGCCAGCGCGGGGGGTGGACCCCTCCACTTT
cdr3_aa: CASAGGGPLHF

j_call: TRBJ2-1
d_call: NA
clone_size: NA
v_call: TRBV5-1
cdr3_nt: TGCGCCAGCAGCTTGGGGGCAGAAACTTACAATGAGCAGTTCTTC
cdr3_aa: CASSLGAETYNEQFF

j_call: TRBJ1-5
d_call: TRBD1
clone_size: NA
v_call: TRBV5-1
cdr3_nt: TGCGCCAGCAGCTTGGGAGGGACAGGGAGCAATCAGCCCCAGCATTTT
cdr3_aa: CASSLGGTGSNQPQHF

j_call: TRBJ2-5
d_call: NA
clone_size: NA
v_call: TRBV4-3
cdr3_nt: TGCGCCAGCAGCCAAGATCCTACAGCGGAGACCCAGTACTTC
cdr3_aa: CASSQDPTAETQYF

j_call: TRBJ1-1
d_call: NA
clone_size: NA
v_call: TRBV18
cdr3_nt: TGTGCCAGCTCACCAACAACGGAGGGCACTGAAGCTTTCTTT
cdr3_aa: CASSPTTEGTEAFF

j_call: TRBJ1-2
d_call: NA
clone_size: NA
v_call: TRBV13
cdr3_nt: TGTGCCAGCAGCTTAGACAGAGCTTATTATGGCTACACCTTC
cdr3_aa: CASSLDRAYYGYTF

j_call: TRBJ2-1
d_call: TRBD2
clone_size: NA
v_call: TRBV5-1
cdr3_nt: TGCGCCAGCAGCGGGGGACTAGCGGGTGTGGAGCAGTTCTTC
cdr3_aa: CASSGGLAGVEQFF

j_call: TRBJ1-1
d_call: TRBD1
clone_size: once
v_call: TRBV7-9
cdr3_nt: TGTGCCAGCAGCTTAGCTCCCGGACAGGGGTGGCCTGAAGCTTTCTTT
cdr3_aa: CASSLAPGQGWPEAFF

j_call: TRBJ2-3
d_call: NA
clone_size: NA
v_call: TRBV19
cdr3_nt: TGTGCCAGTAGTATCGGGGGAGATTATACGCAGTATTTT
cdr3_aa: CASSIGGDYTQYF

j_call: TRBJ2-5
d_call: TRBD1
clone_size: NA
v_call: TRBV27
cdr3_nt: TGTGCCAGCAGTCCCCCAGGGGGGACCCAGTACTTC
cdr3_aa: CASSPPGGTQYF

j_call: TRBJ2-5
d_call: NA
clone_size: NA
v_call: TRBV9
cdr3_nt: TGTGCCAGCAGCGTGGCCAGCGTCAAAGAGACCCAGTACTTC
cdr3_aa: CASSVASVKETQYF

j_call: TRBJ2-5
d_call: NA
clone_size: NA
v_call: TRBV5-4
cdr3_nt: TGTGCCAGCAGCCCGTACGAAGCCCGGGAGACCCAGTACTTC
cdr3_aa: CASSPYEARETQYF

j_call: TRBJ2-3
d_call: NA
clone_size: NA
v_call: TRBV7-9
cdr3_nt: TGTGCCAGCAGCCTCAGGGGTGGCACAGATACGCAGTATTTT
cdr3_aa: CASSLRGGTDTQYF

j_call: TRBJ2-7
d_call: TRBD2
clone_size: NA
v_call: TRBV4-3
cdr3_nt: TGCGCCAGCAGCCAAGATCTTGCGGGGGGTGATGCTAGGGAGCAGTACTTC
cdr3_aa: CASSQDLAGGDAREQYF

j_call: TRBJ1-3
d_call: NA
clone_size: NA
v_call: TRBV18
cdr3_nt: TGTGCCAGCTCACCAGGCGTAGGGACATCCGTCTCTGGAAACACCATATATTTT
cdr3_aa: CASSPGVGTSVSGNTIYF

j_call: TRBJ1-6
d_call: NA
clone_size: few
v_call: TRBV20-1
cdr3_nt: TGCAGTGCTTCACGAGGACCACCCCTCCACTTT
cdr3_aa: CSASRGPPLHF

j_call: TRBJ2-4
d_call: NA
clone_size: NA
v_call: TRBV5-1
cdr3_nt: TGCGCCAGCAGCTTGGCGCCGGGGAACAAAAACATTCAGTACTTC
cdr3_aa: CASSLAPGNKNIQYF